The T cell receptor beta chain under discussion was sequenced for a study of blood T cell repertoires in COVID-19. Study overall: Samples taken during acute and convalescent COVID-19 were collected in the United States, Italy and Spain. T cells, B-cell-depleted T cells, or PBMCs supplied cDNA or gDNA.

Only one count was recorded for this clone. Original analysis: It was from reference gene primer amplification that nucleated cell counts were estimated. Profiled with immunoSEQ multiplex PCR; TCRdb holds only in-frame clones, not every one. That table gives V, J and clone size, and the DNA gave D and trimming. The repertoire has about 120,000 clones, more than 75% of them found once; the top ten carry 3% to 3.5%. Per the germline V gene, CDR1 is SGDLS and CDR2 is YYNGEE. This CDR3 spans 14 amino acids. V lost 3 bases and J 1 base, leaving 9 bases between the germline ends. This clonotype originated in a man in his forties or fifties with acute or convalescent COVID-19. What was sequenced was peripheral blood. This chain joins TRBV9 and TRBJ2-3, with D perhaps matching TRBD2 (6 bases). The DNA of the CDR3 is TGTGCCAGCAGCGCTGCTAGCGGCACAGATACGCAGTATTTT. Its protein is CASSAASGTDTQYF.